Listed below are T cell receptor beta chains from one sample, sequenced in a study of early T cells in non-severe SARS-CoV-2 infection. One entry per CDR3 protein, called by TCRdb with MiXCR from the 5' RACE reads. The sample has tens of thousands of distinct CDR3 sequences, under 13% seen once; the top ten hold roughly 6%. The sample was whole blood. These TCRs come from an adult who was a healthcare worker with PCR-confirmed SARS-CoV-2 infection or an uninfected control (not recorded which). The CDR3 runs from the conserved cysteine through the conserved F or W. The D gene is left open where the match is weak. Where a row states a size, it is once, few, many or the class of an expanded clone; other rows omit it.

J gene | D gene | V gene | clone size | CDR3 DNA | CDR3 protein
TRBJ2-3 | TRBD1 | TRBV5-1 | many | TGCGCCAGCAAACAGGGGGCGAAGGATACGCAGTATTTT | CASKQGAKDTQYF
TRBJ2-1 | - | TRBV7-7 | - | TGTGCCAGCAGCTTTTCATGGAGGGCAGAGCAGTTCTTC | CASSFSWRAEQFF
TRBJ2-7 | TRBD2 | TRBV11-2 | - | TGTGCCAGCAGCTCATGGGCGGCGGGAGTATACGAGCAGTACTTC | CASSSWAAGVYEQYF
TRBJ2-7 | - | TRBV7-2 | many | TGTGCCAGCAGCACTCAGGGTTTAGTCTACGAGCAGTACTTC | CASSTQGLVYEQYF
TRBJ2-3 | - | TRBV7-2 | - | TGTGCCAGCAGACGGGACCCGTTCACAGATACGCAGTATTTT | CASRRDPFTDTQYF
TRBJ1-1 | TRBD1 | TRBV6-6 | - | TGTGCCAGCACCCGGACAGGGGGGAACACTGAAGCTTTCTTT | CASTRTGGNTEAFF
TRBJ1-4 | - | TRBV7-2 | - | TGTGCCAGCAGCTTAAGGCCAGGGCAAGTGGAACTGTTTTTT | CASSLRPGQVELFF
TRBJ2-1 | - | TRBV29-1 | - | TGCAGCGTTGAATGGGGGCTAAATGAGCAGTTCTTC | CSVEWGLNEQFF
TRBJ2-1 | - | TRBV20-1 | few | TGCAGTGCTAGTTTGCCCGACTTGGCCTCCTACAATGAGCAGTTCTTC | CSASLPDLASYNEQFF
TRBJ2-1 | TRBD2 | TRBV4-1 | many | TGCGCCAGCAGCCAAGAGGGCGGGAGGACTGGAGAGCAGTTCTTC | CASSQEGGRTGEQFF
TRBJ2-7 | TRBD2 | TRBV27 | few | TGTGCCAGCAGTCGAAGATCCCCAGCGGGGGCCTCCTACGAGCAGTACTTC | CASSRRSPAGASYEQYF
TRBJ2-7 | TRBD2 | TRBV5-1 | few | TGCGCCAGCAGCCCGACAGGGACCCCGGGACTAGCGGGCGAGCAGTACTTC | CASSPTGTPGLAGEQYF
TRBJ2-7 | TRBD2 | TRBV20-1 | - | TGCAGTGCTAGGGGACTAGCGGGAGGGCCCTACGAGCAGTACTTC | CSARGLAGGPYEQYF
TRBJ2-3 | - | TRBV12-3/TRBV12-4 | - | TGTGCCAGCAGGGTCGGGATTTTTTCAACTGATACGCAGTATTTT | CASRVGIFSTDTQYF
TRBJ2-3 | TRBD2 | TRBV4-1 | few | TGCGCCAGCAGCCGGACTAGCGGCACAGATACGCAGTATTTT | CASSRTSGTDTQYF
TRBJ2-3 | - | TRBV7-2 | many | TGTGCCAGCAGCTTAGAAGGGGTCGGTTCAGATACGCAGTATTTT | CASSLEGVGSDTQYF
TRBJ1-3 | - | TRBV19 | few | TGTGCCAGTAGTTGGGGCCGATTTCACTCTGGAAACACCATATATTTT | CASSWGRFHSGNTIYF
TRBJ2-2 | - | TRBV24-1 | few | TGTGCCACCGGTTCGAGGGGGGTAATAGACACCGGGGAGCTGTTTTTT | CATGSRGVIDTGELFF
TRBJ2-5 | TRBD2 | TRBV28 | few | TGTGCCAGCAGTTCCAGCGGGAGAACGGAGACCCAGTACTTC | CASSSSGRTETQYF
TRBJ2-7 | TRBD2 | TRBV4-1 | - | TGCGCCAGCAGCCAAGATGGCGGACTAGCTCTGGGTGGAGAGCAGTACTTC | CASSQDGGLALGGEQYF
TRBJ1-5 | TRBD1 | TRBV19 | few | TGTGCCAGTAGTCCACGGACAGGGGGCGGAACGGAGGGCAATCAGCCCCAGCATTTT | CASSPRTGGGTEGNQPQHF
TRBJ2-2 | - | TRBV5-5 | - | TGTGCCAGCAGATATGGGGAGAACACCGGGGAGCTGTTTTTT | CASRYGENTGELFF
TRBJ2-1 | - | TRBV6-1 | many | TGTGCCAGCCGGCTCTCCTACAATGAGCAGTTCTTC | CASRLSYNEQFF
TRBJ1-2 | TRBD1 | TRBV29-1 | many | TGCAGCGCCCGACAGGGTCTGTTCTATGGCTACACCTTC | CSARQGLFYGYTF
TRBJ2-7 | TRBD1 | TRBV4-1 | few | TGCGCCAGCAGCCAAGGGGACAGGGCCTACGAGCAGTACTTC | CASSQGDRAYEQYF
TRBJ2-2 | - | TRBV5-5 | many | TGTGCCACCAACAACCGGAACACCGGGGAGCTGTTTTTT | CATNNRNTGELFF
TRBJ2-7 | - | TRBV7-9 | - | TGTGCCAGCAGCTTACCCACCTCCTACGAGCAGTACTTC | CASSLPTSYEQYF
TRBJ2-3 | TRBD1 | TRBV6-4 | - | TGTGCCAGCAGCCGACAGGGTGACACAGATACGCAGTATTTT | CASSRQGDTDTQYF
TRBJ2-3 | TRBD1 | TRBV20-1 | many | TGCAGTGCAACCCGGGACAGAAAGACAGATACGCAGTATTTT | CSATRDRKTDTQYF
TRBJ1-5 | - | TRBV6-5 | - | TGTGCCAGCAGTGCGGGAGCGGTCAAACAGCCCCAGCATTTT | CASSAGAVKQPQHF
TRBJ2-6 | - | TRBV28 | many | - | CASSTSFVGAGANVLTF
TRBJ1-2 | - | TRBV11-2 | - | TGTGCCAGCAGCTTACGGCAGGGAGGAGGCTACACCTTC | CASSLRQGGGYTF
TRBJ1-3 | - | TRBV11-2 | few | TGTGCCAGCAGCCAAGAGGGCACCATATATTTT | CASSQEGTIYF
TRBJ2-7 | - | TRBV28 | many | TGTGCCAGCAGTAAGACGGATTACGAGCAGTACTTC | CASSKTDYEQYF
TRBJ1-5 | TRBD1 | TRBV18 | - | TGTGCCAGCTCGGGACAGGGGGGCAATCAGCCCCAGCATTTT | CASSGQGGNQPQHF
TRBJ1-5 | - | TRBV19 | many | TGTGCCAGTAGTCATGTGGCCTATAGCAATCAGCCCCAGCATTTT | CASSHVAYSNQPQHF
TRBJ2-1 | - | TRBV5-6 | medium-sized | TGTGCCAGCAGCTTGGGCACATTGGGGGTCCCGGGCAATGAGCAGTTCTTC | CASSLGTLGVPGNEQFF
TRBJ2-2 | - | TRBV7-2 | - | TGTGCCAGCAGCACCCGTAGGGCAAACACCGGGGAGCTGTTTTTT | CASSTRRANTGELFF
TRBJ2-3 | TRBD2 | TRBV6-4 | - | TGTGCCAGCTCTATAGCGGGAGAGGCGACAGATACGCAGTATTTT | CASSIAGEATDTQYF
TRBJ2-3 | TRBD2 | TRBV12-3/TRBV12-4 | few | TGTGCCAGCAGTCCTGAGGCTAGCGGGAGAGATACGCAGTATTTT | CASSPEASGRDTQYF
TRBJ1-1 | - | TRBV18 | few | TGTGCCAGCTCACCGTCTGCAGGGGCGGACACTGAAGCTTTCTTT | CASSPSAGADTEAFF
TRBJ2-1 | TRBD2 | TRBV7-6 | few | TGTGCCAGCCAAAGGATGCTAGCGGACAATGAGCAGTTCTTC | CASQRMLADNEQFF
TRBJ1-3 | TRBD1 | TRBV6-5 | - | TGTGCCAGCAGTCCAACCGGGACAGGGAGAAACACCATATATTTT | CASSPTGTGRNTIYF
TRBJ2-5 | - | TRBV24-1 | many | TGTGCCACCAGTGATTCCTGGGAGACCCAGTACTTC | CATSDSWETQYF
TRBJ1-2 | - | TRBV18 | many | TGTGCCAGCTCACCACCTGACAGCTTATATGGCTACACCTTC | CASSPPDSLYGYTF
TRBJ2-5 | - | TRBV11-2 | few | TGTGCCAGCAGCTCATTAGAAGGGGGGCTGACGGAGACCCAGTACTTC | CASSSLEGGLTETQYF
TRBJ1-3 | - | TRBV30 | few | TGTGCCTGGAATCCTAGTGGAAACACCATATATTTT | CAWNPSGNTIYF
TRBJ2-1 | - | TRBV7-8 | few | TGTGCCAGCAGCTGGGGACAACTGTACAATGAGCAGTTCTTC | CASSWGQLYNEQFF
TRBJ2-3 | - | TRBV7-6 | few | TGTGCCAGCAGCTTAGAGGGTGGCACAGATACGCAGTATTTT | CASSLEGGTDTQYF
TRBJ2-1 | - | TRBV11-2 | - | TGTGCCAGCAGCGGAGGCAGGGTCCTCCGGAATGAGCAGTTCTTC | CASSGGRVLRNEQFF
TRBJ2-1 | TRBD2 | TRBV29-1 | - | TGCAGCGTTCCGCGGGAGAACGGGTACAATGAGCAGTTCTTC | CSVPRENGYNEQFF
TRBJ1-2 | TRBD1 | TRBV20-1 | many | TGCAGTGCTCACCCTCTTCCGGGACAGCGCCTCTTTAACTATGGCTACACCTTC | CSAHPLPGQRLFNYGYTF